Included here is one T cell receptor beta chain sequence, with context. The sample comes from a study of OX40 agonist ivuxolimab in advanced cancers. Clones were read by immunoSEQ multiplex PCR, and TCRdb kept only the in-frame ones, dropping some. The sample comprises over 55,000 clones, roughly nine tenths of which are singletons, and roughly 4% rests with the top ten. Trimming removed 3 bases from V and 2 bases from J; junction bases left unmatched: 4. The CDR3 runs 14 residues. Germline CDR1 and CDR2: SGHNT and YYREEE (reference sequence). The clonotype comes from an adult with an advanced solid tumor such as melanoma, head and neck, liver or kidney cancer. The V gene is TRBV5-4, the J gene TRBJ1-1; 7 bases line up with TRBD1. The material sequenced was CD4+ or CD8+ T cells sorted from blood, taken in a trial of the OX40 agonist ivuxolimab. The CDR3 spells CASSSGQVNTEAFF. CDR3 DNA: TGTGCCAGCAGCTCTGGACAGGTAAACACTGAAGCTTTCTTT.